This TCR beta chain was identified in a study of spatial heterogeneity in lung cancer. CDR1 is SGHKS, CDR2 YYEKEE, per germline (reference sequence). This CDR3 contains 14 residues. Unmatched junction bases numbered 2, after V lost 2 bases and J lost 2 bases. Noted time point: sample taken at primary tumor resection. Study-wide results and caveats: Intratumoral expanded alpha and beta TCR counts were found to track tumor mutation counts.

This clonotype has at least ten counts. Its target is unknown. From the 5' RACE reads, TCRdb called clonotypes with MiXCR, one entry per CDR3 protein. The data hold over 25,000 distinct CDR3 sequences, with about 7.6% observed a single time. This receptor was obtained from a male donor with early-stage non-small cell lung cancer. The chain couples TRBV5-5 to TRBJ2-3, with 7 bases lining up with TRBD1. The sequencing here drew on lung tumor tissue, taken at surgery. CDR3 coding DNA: TGTGCCAGCAGCTTCACAGGGGTCACAGATACGCAGTATTTT. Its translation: CASSFTGVTDTQYF.